This T cell receptor beta chain originates from a study of cytomegalovirus exposure and HLA in healthy donors. Sequencing used immunoSEQ multiplex PCR; TCRdb keeps in-frame clones, though not all of them. The repertoire holds over 150,000 clones, with 65% to 90% as singletons. Per the germline V gene, CDR1 is SGHNT and CDR2 is YYREEE (reference sequence). CDR3 size: 15 residues. V lost 4 bases to trimming and J lost 0 bases; unmatched junction nucleotides: 6. A 120-subject validation cohort, separate from the approximately 720-subject first cohort, supplied the donors. Overall study findings and caveats: Specificity of three CMV-associated chains for CMV antigens was verified in vitro. TCR sequences were mostly rare, though some public TCRs occurred in many donors.

Details on this clone: The antigen is undetermined.

This TCR derives from a man aged 18 to 35 in good health and CMV-seropositive. The sequenced material came from PBMCs. The chain recombines TRBV5-4 with TRBJ1-1, with 7 nucleotides matching TRBD1. CDR3 loop: CASSPATGMNTEAFF. The CDR3 bases are TGTGCCAGCAGCCCGGCGACAGGGATGAACACTGAAGCTTTCTTT.